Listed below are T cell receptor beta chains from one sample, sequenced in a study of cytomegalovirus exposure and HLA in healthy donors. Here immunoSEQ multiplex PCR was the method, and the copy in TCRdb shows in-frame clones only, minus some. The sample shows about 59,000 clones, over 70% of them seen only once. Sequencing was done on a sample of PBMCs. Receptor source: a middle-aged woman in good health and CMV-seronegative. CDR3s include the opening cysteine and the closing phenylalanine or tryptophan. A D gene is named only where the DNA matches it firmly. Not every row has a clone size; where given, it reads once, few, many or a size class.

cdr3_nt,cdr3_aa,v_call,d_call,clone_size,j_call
TGCGCCAGCAGCTCCCCGGGAGGATCCACTGAAGCTTTCTTT,CASSSPGGSTEAFF,TRBV5-1,NA,NA,TRBJ1-1
TGCGCCAGCAGCTCGATGACAGGGGCCCCCCAAATTGAGCAGTTCTTC,CASSSMTGAPQIEQFF,TRBV5-1,TRBD1,NA,TRBJ2-1
TGTGCCAGCAGCGTACAGCAGAACACCGGGGAGCTGTTTTTT,CASSVQQNTGELFF,TRBV6-4,NA,NA,TRBJ2-2
TGTGCCAGCAGTGGATTAGCGAATCAGCCCCAGCATTTT,CASSGLANQPQHF,TRBV6-6,NA,NA,TRBJ1-5
TGTGCCAGCAGCGCGGGACGGAACACTGAAGCTTTCTTT,CASSAGRNTEAFF,TRBV7-9,NA,NA,TRBJ1-1
TGTGCCATCAGTGTACTAGTGGAAGATACGCAGTATTTT,CAISVLVEDTQYF,TRBV10-3,NA,NA,TRBJ2-3
TGTGCCAGCAGCCTCCTCGGTGAGGACAGGGTTTTTGCTTTCTTT,CASSLLGEDRVFAFF,TRBV5-6,TRBD1,NA,TRBJ1-1
TGTGCCATCAGTGATAGTAGCGGGAGCTCCTACGAGCAGTACTTC,CAISDSSGSSYEQYF,TRBV10-3,TRBD2,NA,TRBJ2-7
TGTGCCAGCAGCCAAGCCCGGGGGAGCCGCCAAGAGACCCAGTACTTC,CASSQARGSRQETQYF,TRBV14,NA,NA,TRBJ2-5
TGTGCCACCCTAAGGGGACAGGGCGACGAGCAGTACTTC,CATLRGQGDEQYF,TRBV2,TRBD1,NA,TRBJ2-7
TGTGCCAGCAGTTTACAGGGAGGCAGGGTCGTGCGCCAAAACACCGGGGAGCTGTTTTTT,CASSLQGGRVVRQNTGELFF,TRBV28,NA,NA,TRBJ2-2
TGTGCCACCTCTAGCGGGATGAACACCGGGGAGCTGTTTTTT,CATSSGMNTGELFF,TRBV6-1,TRBD2,once,TRBJ2-2
TGTGCCAGCAGCTTCGCCGGGACAGGGCGCGAGCAGTACTTC,CASSFAGTGREQYF,TRBV5-5,TRBD1,NA,TRBJ2-7
TGTGCCAGCAGTGAAGTGGGGGGACTAGCCAATGAGCAGTTCTTC,CASSEVGGLANEQFF,TRBV2,TRBD2,NA,TRBJ2-1
TGTGCCAGCAGCGTAGACAACTACAATGAGCAGTTCTTC,CASSVDNYNEQFF,TRBV2,NA,NA,TRBJ2-1
TGTGCCAGCAGCTTTGGACTAGCGGGAGGGACAGATACGCAGTATTTT,CASSFGLAGGTDTQYF,TRBV7-2,TRBD2,NA,TRBJ2-3
TGTGCCAGCAGCTTAGCCCTTTTTACTTACAATGAGCAGTTCTTC,CASSLALFTYNEQFF,TRBV7-8,NA,few,TRBJ2-1
TGCGCCAGCAGCTTGGTGGGACTAGCGGGACCCACAGATACGCAGTATTTT,CASSLVGLAGPTDTQYF,TRBV5-1,TRBD2,NA,TRBJ2-3
TGTGCCAGCAGCTTAGGGGCGGGGACTACCTCCTACGAGCAGTACTTC,CASSLGAGTTSYEQYF,TRBV7-9,TRBD2,NA,TRBJ2-7
TGTGCCAGCAGTTTAGGACTAGCTGGCACAGATACGCAGTATTTT,CASSLGLAGTDTQYF,TRBV28,TRBD2,NA,TRBJ2-3
TGCGCCAGCAGCCAAGGGACCACTAGCGGGATTTACGAGCAGTACTTC,CASSQGTTSGIYEQYF,TRBV4-1,TRBD2,once,TRBJ2-7
TGCGCCAGCAGCCAAGCAGACTGGCGGGAGACTTCCTACGAGCAGTACTTC,CASSQADWRETSYEQYF,TRBV4-1,TRBD2,NA,TRBJ2-7
TGTGCCAGCAGTCCCTATGGGTCAGGATACTCTGGGGCCAACGTCCTGACTTTC,CASSPYGSGYSGANVLTF,TRBV5-8,NA,few,TRBJ2-6
TGTGCCACCAGCAGAGGGACACCGAACACCGGGGAGCTGTTTTTT,CATSRGTPNTGELFF,TRBV15,NA,few,TRBJ2-2
TGTGCCAGCATGTTTGTAGCGGGATTAGACGAGCAGTACTTC,CASMFVAGLDEQYF,TRBV7-2,TRBD2,NA,TRBJ2-7
TGTGCCAGCAGTCCGACAGGGGGCGGTAACTATGGCTACACCTTC,CASSPTGGGNYGYTF,TRBV6-5,TRBD1,NA,TRBJ1-2
TGTGCCAGCAGCCCAGGTGGGGGCGCTGAAGCTTTCTTT,CASSPGGGAEAFF,TRBV9,NA,NA,TRBJ1-1